The next 21 T cell receptor beta chains were all read from a single sample in a study of neoadjuvant nivolumab and ipilimumab in lung cancer. The assay was immunoSEQ multiplex PCR, and TCRdb's table has in-frame clones only and misses some. In the table there are 3,000 to 4,000 clones, 88% of which are singletons. The specimen comprised tumor tissue, sampled after neoadjuvant nivolumab, alone or with ipilimumab, at or shortly before surgery. These receptors were obtained from an adult with non-small cell lung cancer.

The gene calls are TRBV6-1 and TRBJ2-7; the D gene could be TRBD1 or TRBD2 (5 bases each). Trimming removed 8 bases at V and 2 bases at J, with 10 bases between. The CDR3 is made up of 12 amino acids. CDR1 is MNHNS and CDR2 is SASEGT in the germline V gene. The CDR3 DNA reads TGTGCCAGCCGGGACGAGCCCTACGAGCAGTACTTC. Translating gives CASRDEPYEQYF.

V and J are TRBV7-2 and TRBJ1-1; 7 bases agree with TRBD1. The V gene's germline CDR1 is SGHTA and CDR2 FQGNSA. The V gene end was trimmed by 1 base and the J gene end by 4 bases; junction bases not matched to a gene: 3. The CDR3 runs 14 residues. DNA for the CDR3: TGTGCCAGCAGCTTAGTGCCAGGGGGCACTGAAGCTTTCTTT. It translates to CASSLVPGGTEAFF. Full variable domain (rest looked up from reference TRBV7-2 and TRBJ1-1): GAGVSQSPSNKVTEKGKDVELRCDPISGHTALYWYRQSLGQGLEFLIYFQGNSAPDKSGLPSDRFSAERTGGSVSTLTIQRTQQEDSAVYLCASSLVPGGTEAFFGQGTRLTVV.

The V call is TRBV7-9, the J call TRBJ2-7; the match to TRBD1 covers 10 bases. The CDR3 consists of 15 residues. CDR1 SEHNR and CDR2 FQNEAQ come from the germline V gene (reference sequence). J gave up 2 bases and V 2 bases, and 3 bases lay outside the gene matches. The chain's CDR3 is CASSLPGQGTYEQYF. The CDR3 nucleotides read TGTGCCAGCAGCTTACCGGGACAGGGGACCTACGAGCAGTACTTC.

This sequence joins TRBV5-4 and TRBJ1-1; 8 bases agree with TRBD1. The CDR3 loop spans 13 amino acids. The trim removed 2 bases at V and 5 bases at J, leaving 2 bases unmatched. CDR1 and CDR2 from the germline V gene are SGHNT and YYREEE (reference sequence). CDR3 amino acids: CASSFGQGTEAFF. The CDR3 region has the DNA TGTGCCAGCAGCTTCGGACAGGGAACTGAAGCTTTCTTT.

The genes are TRBV30 and TRBJ1-4; D not resolved. V lost 6 bases, J lost 4 bases, and 12 bases lay in between. Germline CDR1 GTSNPN, CDR2 SVGIG (reference sequence). The CDR3 spans 13 residues. Here the CDR3 reads CACRLPDNEKLFF. The CDR3 bases are TGTGCCTGTCGACTCCCCGATAATGAAAAACTGTTTTTT.

The V gene is TRBV2, the J gene TRBJ1-5; TRBD1 matches at 7 bases. V lost 4 bases to trimming and J lost 8 bases; unmatched junction nucleotides: 11. Looked up from germline, CDR1 is SNHLY and CDR2 is FYNNEI. The CDR3 runs to 15 residues. CDR3: CASSGWLQGEKPQHF. In DNA, the CDR3 is TGTGCCAGCAGTGGTTGGCTTCAGGGGGAAAAGCCCCAGCATTTT.

The chain has TRBV6-4 and TRBJ2-1, with 11 bases identical to TRBD1. The germline gives CDR1 MRHNA, CDR2 SNTAGT. This CDR3 is built from 14 residues. Trimming cost V 2 bases and J 6 bases; bases outside gene matches: 0. The CDR3 is CASSDGTGGNEQFF. DNA of the CDR3: TGTGCCAGCAGTGACGGGACAGGGGGCAATGAGCAGTTCTTC.

Here the CDR3 reads CASSHNRGSSGYTF. The CDR3 DNA follows: TGCGCCAGCAGCCATAACAGGGGGTCGAGCGGCTACACCTTC. The chain joins TRBV5-1 to TRBJ1-2; 8 nucleotides agree with TRBD1. Losses at the gene ends were 4 bases for V and 8 bases for J; bases not matched to a gene: 10. Germline V gene sequence: CDR1 SGHRS, CDR2 YFSETQ. The length of the CDR3 is 14 residues.

The chain combines TRBV7-8 with TRBJ2-5; no reliable D call. V shed 3 bases and J shed 2 bases, with 10 bases lying between them. The germline gives CDR1 SGHVS, CDR2 FQNEAQ. The CDR3 totals 14 residues. The CDR3 coding sequence is TGTGCCAGCAGCTTCGGGTACGGGCAAGAGACCCAGTACTTC. This encodes CASSFGYGQETQYF. Full variable domain (missing parts from reference TRBV7-8 and TRBJ2-5): GAGVSQSPRYKVAKRGQDVALRCDPISGHVSLFWYQQALGQGPEFLTYFQNEAQLDKSGLPSDRFFAERPEGSVSTLKIQRTQQEDSAVYLCASSFGYGQETQYFGPGTRLLVL.

The V gene is TRBV29-1, the J gene TRBJ2-3, with 12 bases aligning to TRBD2. Germline CDR1 SQVTM, CDR2 ANQGSEA. CDR3 length: 15 residues. V lost 4 bases and J lost 5; bases outside the gene matches: 7. The CDR3 DNA is TGCAGCGTTGGGGAACTAGCGGGGGGCGGAGATACGCAGTATTTT. It yields the protein CSVGELAGGGDTQYF.

Here the CDR3 DNA reads TGTGCCAGCAGCTATCGGACGGGGACCTACGAGCAGTACTTC. Amino acids: CASSYRTGTYEQYF. The rearrangement uses TRBV5-4 and TRBJ2-7, with D possibly being TRBD2 (5 bases). The CDR3 spans 14 residues. V was shortened by 3 bases and J by 2 bases, with 12 bases between the two germline ends. CDR1 is SGHNT and CDR2 is YYREEE in the germline V gene (reference sequence). Full variable domain (missing parts from reference TRBV5-4 and TRBJ2-7): ETGVTQSPTHLIKTRGQQVTLRCSSQSGHNTVSWYQQALGQGPQFIFQYYREEENGRGNFPPRFSGLQFPNYSSELNVNALELDDSALYLCASSYRTGTYEQYFGPGTRLTVT.

V and J are TRBV5-1 and TRBJ1-1, with 8 bases that match TRBD1. The V gene end was trimmed by 1 base and the J gene end by 2 bases; junction bases not matched to a gene: 4. The germline CDR1 and CDR2 sequences are SGHRS and YFSETQ. This CDR3 is built from 15 residues. The CDR3 sequence is CASSLPGGSNTEAFF. Here the CDR3 DNA reads TGCGCCAGCAGCTTGCCAGGGGGCTCTAACACTGAAGCTTTCTTT.

The V gene is TRBV7-9, the J gene TRBJ1-1; D ambiguous. The CDR3 consists of 12 residues. Trimming stripped 3 bases from V and 6 bases from J, with 8 bases between. Per germline, CDR1 SEHNR and CDR2 FQNEAQ (reference sequence). The DNA for the CDR3 is TGTGCCAGCAGCTTCAATATGGCTGAAGCTTTCTTT. Translation: CASSFNMAEAFF.

In DNA form, the CDR3 reads TGTGCCACCAGCAGAGATCGGGGATACGAGCAGTACTTC. Amino acids: CATSRDRGYEQYF. The V and J genes are TRBV15 and TRBJ2-7, with a tentative D call TRBD2 (5 bases). CDR3 size: 13 residues. V lost 0 bases and J 4 bases, leaving 7 bases between the germline ends. Germline CDR1 and CDR2: LNHNV and YYDKDF (reference sequence).

This clone was counted a single time. J is TRBJ2-7 and V is TRBV11-2; D is uncertain. V was trimmed by 3 bases and J by 7 bases, leaving 13 bases between them. The CDR3 totals 13 residues. Germline CDR1 is SGHAT and CDR2 is FQNNGV. The chain's CDR3 is CASSLTHQGEQYF. DNA for the CDR3: TGTGCCAGCAGCTTGACTCACCAAGGGGAGCAGTACTTC.

The sample holds one count of this clone. The gene calls are TRBV9 and TRBJ2-7, with a possible D match to TRBD2 (6 bases). With 3 bases removed from V and 1 base from J, the gap between germline ends came to 11 bases. CDR1 and CDR2 from the germline V gene are SGDLS and YYNGEE. The CDR3 is 14 residues long. In nucleotides, the CDR3 is TGTGCCAGCAGCGCAGGAGGGGCGTCCTACGAGCAGTACTTC. It is translated as CASSAGGASYEQYF. Full variable domain (rest looked up from reference TRBV9 and TRBJ2-7): DSGVTQTPKHLITATGQRVTLRCSPRSGDLSVYWYQQSLDQGLQFLIQYYNGEERAKGNILERFSAQQFPDLHSELNLSSLELGDSALYFCASSAGGASYEQYFGPGTRLTVT.

This chain joins TRBV4-1 and TRBJ1-3; the match to TRBD1 covers 7 bases. The V and J ends lost 0 bases and 3 bases, in that order; junction bases with no gene match: 11. CDR1 is MGHRA, CDR2 YSYEKL, per germline. CDR3 length: 18 amino acids. CDR3 amino acids: CASSQDRGDSTFGNTIYF. The CDR3 region has the DNA TGCGCCAGCAGCCAAGATCGGGGGGACAGCACCTTTGGAAACACCATATATTTT.

The chain carries TRBV28 and TRBJ1-2, with 11 nucleotides matching TRBD1. The germline V gene has CDR1 MDHEN and CDR2 SYDVKM. The CDR3 covers 15 residues. Germline trimming cut 5 bases from V and 6 bases from J; bases unmatched to any gene: 8. This chain's CDR3 is CASSPRTGGGHGYTF. DNA of the CDR3: TGTGCCAGCAGTCCTCGGACAGGGGGCGGTCATGGCTACACCTTC.

The chain is built from TRBV9 and TRBJ1-6; D unclear. The germline gives CDR1 SGDLS, CDR2 YYNGEE. V lost 0 bases and J lost 9, with 10 bases in between. The CDR3 totals 14 residues. CDR3 loop: CASSVGTEASPLHF. CDR3 bases: TGTGCCAGCAGCGTAGGTACAGAGGCTTCACCCCTCCACTTT.

This chain joins TRBV7-2 and TRBJ1-1; no firm D call. Trimming left V 3 bases short and J 1 base short, with 9 bases between. Germline lookup yields CDR1 SGHTA and CDR2 FQGNSA. The CDR3 runs to 14 residues. The CDR3 region is CASSLWARNTEAFF. CDR3 bases: TGTGCCAGCAGCTTGTGGGCTCGGAACACTGAAGCTTTCTTT.

The chain uses TRBV6-4 and TRBJ2-1, with 7 bases aligning to TRBD2. This CDR3 is 19 amino acids long. CDR1 is MRHNA, CDR2 SNTAGT, per germline. Trimming cost V 5 bases and J 4 bases; bases outside gene matches: 20. CDR3 amino acids: CASSPPQRRAGITYNEQFF. Written as DNA, the CDR3 is TGTGCCAGCAGTCCACCCCAGAGGAGAGCGGGGATCACTTACAATGAGCAGTTCTTC.